These T cell receptor beta chains were read from a single sample in a study of regulatory T cells in long-lasting Graves disease. MiXCR, applied by TCRdb to the multiplex PCR reads, yields one record per CDR3 protein. Seen here are approximately 400,000 distinct CDR3 sequences, about 15% observed once, and the top ten hold over 15%. The same sample was also used in a study of T cells in Graves' hyperthyroidism and ophthalmopathy.

The specimen comprised peripheral blood mononuclear cells (PBMCs), sampled at new diagnosis, from a patient treated with antithyroid drugs. These TCRs come from a woman aged 30 to 39 with Graves disease. Both conserved end residues are part of each CDR3. The D gene is left open where the match is weak. Clone size appears in some rows only: once, few, many, or a class for an expanded clone.

j_gene: TRBJ1-1
abundance: few
d_gene: NA
v_gene: TRBV19
CDR3aa: CASSIVVSGPEAFF
CDR3nt: TGTGCCAGTAGTATAGTAGTTTCGGGACCCGAAGCTTTCTTT

j_gene: TRBJ2-2
abundance: few
d_gene: TRBD1
v_gene: TRBV29-1
CDR3aa: CSTGQGSHTGELFF
CDR3nt: TGCAGCACGGGACAGGGGTCTCACACCGGGGAGCTGTTTTTT

j_gene: TRBJ1-6
abundance: few
d_gene: NA
v_gene: TRBV11-2
CDR3aa: CASSLDSGGIWYSPLHF
CDR3nt: TGTGCCAGCAGCTTAGATTCCGGGGGAATTTGGTATTCACCCCTCCACTTT

j_gene: TRBJ1-1
abundance: once
d_gene: NA
v_gene: TRBV9
CDR3aa: CASSPGPPEAFF
CDR3nt: TGTGCCAGCAGCCCGGGTCCACCCGAAGCTTTCTTT

j_gene: TRBJ1-1
abundance: many
d_gene: NA
v_gene: TRBV11-2
CDR3aa: CASNSVGKGRNTEAFF
CDR3nt: TGTGCCAGCAACTCCGTAGGGAAAGGGAGGAACACTGAAGCTTTCTTT

j_gene: TRBJ2-5
abundance: many
d_gene: NA
v_gene: TRBV11-2
CDR3aa: CASSLIQNGETQYF
CDR3nt: TGTGCCAGCAGCTTAATCCAGAACGGAGAGACCCAGTACTTC

j_gene: TRBJ2-1
abundance: NA
d_gene: NA
v_gene: TRBV9
CDR3aa: CASSTTDSYNEQFF
CDR3nt: TGTGCCAGCAGCACGACCGACTCCTACAATGAGCAGTTCTTC

j_gene: TRBJ1-2
abundance: NA
d_gene: TRBD1
v_gene: TRBV19
CDR3aa: CASSPDRFYGYTF
CDR3nt: TGTGCCAGTAGTCCGGACAGGTTCTATGGCTACACCTTC

j_gene: TRBJ2-1
abundance: NA
d_gene: NA
v_gene: TRBV20-1
CDR3aa: CSATPGSEDEQFF
CDR3nt: TGCAGTGCCACTCCCGGGTCTGAGGATGAGCAGTTCTTC

j_gene: TRBJ2-7
abundance: few
d_gene: TRBD1
v_gene: TRBV5-6
CDR3aa: CASSDGTGLYEQYF
CDR3nt: TGTGCCAGCAGCGACGGGACAGGCTTGTACGAGCAGTACTTC

j_gene: TRBJ2-1
abundance: many
d_gene: TRBD2
v_gene: TRBV9
CDR3aa: CASSPRTSGSSYNEQFF
CDR3nt: TGTGCCAGCAGCCCTCGGACTAGCGGGAGCTCCTACAATGAGCAGTTCTTC

j_gene: TRBJ2-1
abundance: NA
d_gene: TRBD2
v_gene: TRBV18
CDR3aa: CASSLLAGYNEQFF
CDR3nt: TGTGCCAGCTCACTACTAGCGGGTTACAATGAGCAGTTCTTC

j_gene: TRBJ2-3
abundance: many
d_gene: NA
v_gene: TRBV12-3/TRBV12-4
CDR3aa: CASSPILGTDTQYF
CDR3nt: TGTGCCAGCAGCCCCATCCTTGGCACAGATACGCAGTATTTT

j_gene: TRBJ1-1
abundance: NA
d_gene: NA
v_gene: TRBV15
CDR3aa: CATSRERMGAFF
CDR3nt: TGTGCCACCAGCAGAGAAAGGATGGGAGCTTTCTTT

j_gene: TRBJ1-6
abundance: NA
d_gene: TRBD1
v_gene: TRBV5-1
CDR3aa: CASSWDRADSPLHF
CDR3nt: TGCGCCAGCAGTTGGGACAGGGCGGATTCACCCCTCCACTTT

j_gene: TRBJ2-3
abundance: few
d_gene: NA
v_gene: TRBV19
CDR3aa: CASSTRRAQLSTDTQYF
CDR3nt: TGTGCCAGTAGCACAAGGAGGGCCCAACTTAGCACAGATACGCAGTATTTT

j_gene: TRBJ1-2
abundance: NA
d_gene: TRBD1
v_gene: TRBV5-1
CDR3aa: CASSLGTGPYGYTF
CDR3nt: TGCGCCAGCAGCTTGGGGACAGGCCCCTATGGCTACACCTTC

j_gene: TRBJ1-5
abundance: many
d_gene: NA
v_gene: TRBV30
CDR3aa: CAWSVGGPQPQHF
CDR3nt: TGTGCCTGGAGTGTAGGAGGGCCTCAGCCCCAGCATTTT

j_gene: TRBJ2-5
abundance: NA
d_gene: NA
v_gene: TRBV24-1
CDR3aa: CATQSLKDSKETQYF
CDR3nt: TGTGCCACCCAGTCACTAAAGGACAGCAAAGAGACCCAGTACTTC

j_gene: TRBJ2-7
abundance: NA
d_gene: NA
v_gene: TRBV7-2
CDR3aa: CASRGGASYEQYF
CDR3nt: TGTGCCAGCAGGGGGGGGGCCTCCTACGAGCAGTACTTC

j_gene: TRBJ2-1
abundance: many
d_gene: TRBD1
v_gene: TRBV20-1
CDR3aa: CSAPRDRADNEQFF
CDR3nt: TGCAGTGCCCCCCGGGACAGGGCAGACAATGAGCAGTTCTTC

j_gene: TRBJ1-6
abundance: few
d_gene: NA
v_gene: TRBV5-1
CDR3aa: CASALVDRNNSPLHF
CDR3nt: TGCGCCAGCGCTTTAGTTGACAGAAATAATTCACCCCTCCACTTT

j_gene: TRBJ1-1
abundance: many
d_gene: TRBD1
v_gene: TRBV28
CDR3aa: CASSSRDRGRVGTEAFF
CDR3nt: TGTGCCAGCAGTAGCCGGGACAGGGGGCGGGTGGGCACTGAAGCTTTCTTT

j_gene: TRBJ1-2
abundance: many
d_gene: TRBD1
v_gene: TRBV2
CDR3aa: CASSEETGGLYGYTF
CDR3nt: TGTGCCAGCAGTGAAGAGACAGGGGGCTTGTATGGCTACACCTTC

j_gene: TRBJ1-5
abundance: NA
d_gene: TRBD1
v_gene: TRBV7-9
CDR3aa: CASSLDRGSNQPQHF
CDR3nt: TGTGCCAGCAGCTTAGACAGGGGTAGCAATCAGCCCCAGCATTTT

j_gene: TRBJ2-4
abundance: many
d_gene: NA
v_gene: TRBV5-4
CDR3aa: CASSPGSYAKNIQYF
CDR3nt: TGTGCCAGCAGCCCGGGAAGTTACGCCAAAAACATTCAGTACTTC

j_gene: TRBJ1-2
abundance: NA
d_gene: TRBD1
v_gene: TRBV24-1
CDR3aa: CATILRQGSAVGNYGYTF
CDR3nt: TGTGCCACCATCCTCCGACAGGGGTCAGCGGTCGGGAACTATGGCTACACCTTC